A single sample gave rise to the 26 T cell receptor beta chains below, sequenced in a study of blood T cell repertoires in COVID-19. Clones were read by immunoSEQ multiplex PCR, and TCRdb kept only the in-frame ones, dropping some. This repertoire shows a few hundred thousand clones, around 84% found once; its top ten account for 1.4%. The sample taken for sequencing was peripheral blood. The receptor source for this set is a woman in her thirties or forties who had recovered from COVID-19.

The chain employs TRBV7-2 and TRBJ1-6, with unresolved D. CDR3 length: 15 amino acids. Germline V gene lookup returns CDR1 SGHTA and CDR2 FQGNSA. V lost 5 bases and J lost 6, with 14 bases in between. CDR3 sequence (DNA): TGTGCCAGCAGCCCGCAAAACGGGATTAATTCACCCCTCCACTTT. Translated: CASSPQNGINSPLHF.

The chain joins TRBV2 to TRBJ2-1, with D maybe TRBD2 (6 bases). Germline assignment: CDR1 SNHLY and CDR2 FYNNEI. The CDR3 is 12 residues long. V was clipped by 7 bases and J by 8 bases, with 12 bases between them. DNA of the CDR3: TGTGCCAGCAAACCGCCGGGGGATGAGCAGTTCTTC. It specifies CASKPPGDEQFF. The whole variable domain, filled in from reference TRBV2 and TRBJ2-1, reads EPEVTQTPSHQVTQMGQEVILRCVPISNHLYFYWYRQILGQKVEFLVSFYNNEISEKSEIFDDQFSVERPDGSNFTLKIRSTKLEDSAMYFCASKPPGDEQFFGPGTRLTVL.

V gene TRBV5-1 combines with J gene TRBJ1-2; TRBD1 is a possible D gene (5 bases). Germline V CDR1 and CDR2: SGHRS, YFSETQ. V shed 2 bases and J shed 6 bases, with 20 bases lying between them. The CDR3 runs 16 residues. The CDR3 DNA reads TGCGCCAGCAGCTTATCTCCCGGGGGAGGCGGCGATGGCTACACCTTC. This sequence encodes CASSLSPGGGGDGYTF.

V usage is TRBV6-2 or TRBV6-3 and J usage is TRBJ2-1; 7 nucleotides align to TRBD2. V dropped 6 bases and J dropped 4; count of bases not matched to a gene: 9. Germline-derived CDR1 and CDR2 are MNHEY and SVGEGT. This CDR3 contains 15 residues. The CDR3 loop reads CASSSPGLQYNEQFF. DNA of the CDR3: TGTGCCAGCAGCTCACCGGGACTACAATACAATGAGCAGTTCTTC.

This clone was observed a few times. The V call is TRBV6-2 or TRBV6-3, the J call TRBJ1-2; D gene unclear. The V end lost 6 bases, the J end lost 4 bases, and 15 bases lay between the germline ends. The CDR3 spans 14 residues. Germline CDR1 and CDR2: MNHEY and SVGEGT. CDR3 coding DNA: TGTGCCAGCAGGTACCAACCGAGCATCTATGGCTACACCTTC. Protein product: CASRYQPSIYGYTF.

CDR3 loop: CASTHPSGSGANVLTF. The CDR3 nucleotides are TGTGCCAGCACCCATCCGAGCGGCTCTGGGGCCAACGTCCTGACTTTC. The chain joins TRBV28 to TRBJ2-6, with D tentatively TRBD2 (5 bases). The CDR3 covers 16 residues. Looked up from germline, CDR1 is MDHEN and CDR2 is SYDVKM. Trimming pared 7 bases from V and 0 bases from J, leaving 13 bases between.

This rearrangement joins TRBV11-2 to TRBJ2-3; 11 bases are a match to TRBD2. The ends lost 5 bases at V and 3 bases at J; junction bases unmatched: 4. The length of the CDR3 is 15 residues. Germline assignment: CDR1 SGHAT and CDR2 FQNNGV. The CDR3 nucleotides are TGTGCCAGCAGCAAGACTAGCGGGGCGACAGATACGCAGTATTTT. Protein product: CASSKTSGATDTQYF.

This chain's CDR3 is CATAYRQGKDNEKLFF. CDR3 in DNA: TGTGCCACCGCTTATAGACAGGGGAAAGATAATGAAAAACTGTTTTTT. The rearrangement joins TRBV24-1 to TRBJ1-4; 8 bases map to TRBD1. Germline CDR1 and CDR2: KGHDR and SFDVKD. CDR3 length: 16 amino acids. The V segment lost 9 bases and the J segment 4 bases; nucleotides outside the gene matches: 12.

V usage is TRBV11-2 and J usage is TRBJ1-3; 8 positions agree with TRBD1. The CDR3 is 15 amino acids. CDR1 SGHAT and CDR2 FQNNGV come from the germline V gene. V dropped 3 bases and J dropped 1; count of bases not matched to a gene: 2. The CDR3 sequence is CASSFGQGSGNTIYF. The DNA for the CDR3 is TGTGCCAGCAGCTTTGGACAGGGTTCTGGAAACACCATATATTTT.

The V and J genes are TRBV2 and TRBJ2-7; 9 bases line up with TRBD1. J gave up 2 bases and V 1 base, and 3 bases lay outside the gene matches. This CDR3 is built from 15 residues. Germline values: CDR1 SNHLY, CDR2 FYNNEI. In DNA form, the CDR3 reads TGTGCCAGCAGTGAAGGATGGACAGGGGCCTACGAGCAGTACTTC. Translated, it gives CASSEGWTGAYEQYF. The full variable domain, rest sourced from reference TRBV2 and TRBJ2-7, is EPEVTQTPSHQVTQMGQEVILRCVPISNHLYFYWYRQILGQKVEFLVSFYNNEISEKSEIFDDQFSVERPDGSNFTLKIRSTKLEDSAMYFCASSEGWTGAYEQYFGPGTRLTVT.

The V gene is TRBV7-2, the J gene TRBJ1-1; 9 nucleotides align to TRBD1. V shed 5 bases, J shed 4 bases, and the junction held 8 bases outside the gene matches. Germline V lookup: CDR1 SGHTA, CDR2 FQGNSA. This CDR3 is built from 15 residues. CDR3 in amino acids: CASSISGQGATEAFF. Written as DNA, the CDR3 is TGTGCCAGCAGCATCTCGGGACAGGGAGCCACTGAAGCTTTCTTT.

This sequence joins TRBV5-1 and TRBJ1-1, with TRBD1 matching 10 bases. V lost 3 bases, J lost 4 bases, and 3 bases stayed unmatched. The CDR3 has 14 amino acids. Germline lookup yields CDR1 SGHRS and CDR2 YFSETQ. The CDR3 reads CASSSTGGGTEAFF. Here the CDR3 DNA reads TGCGCCAGCAGCTCGACAGGGGGCGGCACTGAAGCTTTCTTT.

The J gene is TRBJ1-4, the V gene TRBV3-1 (or the pseudogene TRBV3-2); the match to TRBD1 covers 7 bases. CDR1 is LGHDT, CDR2 YNNKEL, per germline (reference sequence). CDR3 length: 14 residues. The V and J ends lost 5 bases and 8 bases, in that order; junction bases with no gene match: 8. The chain's CDR3 is CASSTRQGREKLFF. The CDR3 DNA follows: TGTGCCAGCAGCACCCGACAGGGACGGGAAAAACTGTTTTTT.

This clone occurred a few times. Other DNA sequences in this sample translate to the same CDR3. The chain couples TRBV28 to TRBJ1-2, with unresolved D. The germline V and J ends were trimmed by 2 bases and 2 bases, with 6 bases remaining between them. Looked up from germline, CDR1 is MDHEN and CDR2 is SYDVKM. The CDR3 extends over 13 amino acids. The CDR3, as DNA: TGTGCCAGCAGTTTACGGGGAAACTATGGCTACACCTTC. This encodes CASSLRGNYGYTF.

The V call is TRBV11-2, the J call TRBJ2-2; 9 nucleotides line up with TRBD1. J was trimmed by 4 bases and V by 7 bases; bases with no gene match: 4. Per germline, CDR1 SGHAT and CDR2 FQNNGV. The CDR3 contains 14 residues. Here the CDR3 reads CASTQGAGTGELFF. The CDR3 DNA is TGTGCCAGCACACAGGGGGCGGGCACCGGGGAGCTGTTTTTT. Full variable domain (outside the CDR3, taken from reference TRBV11-2 and TRBJ2-2): EAGVAQSPRYKIIEKRQSVAFWCNPISGHATLYWYQQILGQGPKLLIQFQNNGVVDDSQLPKDRFSAERLKGVDSTLKIQPAKLEDSAVYLCASTQGAGTGELFFGEGSRLTVL.

Concerning this clone: The same CDR3 also results from other DNA sequences found in this sample. The chain links TRBV5-6 to TRBJ1-2; a weak D match, TRBD1 (5 bases). Germline V gives CDR1 SGHDT, CDR2 YYEEEE. CDR3 length: 13 amino acids. V shed 4 bases and J shed 1 base, with 8 bases lying between them. The CDR3 region has the DNA TGTGCCAGCAGCCGAAGGGGTAACTATGGCTACACCTTC. Translating gives CASSRRGNYGYTF.

This clone was detected only once. This chain uses TRBV28 with TRBJ1-3, with D unclear. V was cut by 7 bases and J by 0 bases, with 10 bases left in between. The CDR3 spans 14 residues. Germline-derived CDR1 and CDR2 are MDHEN and SYDVKM. CDR3 nucleotide sequence: TGTGCCAGCAAGAGCCCTCACTCTGGAAACACCATATATTTT. It yields the protein CASKSPHSGNTIYF.

The chain links TRBV29-1 to TRBJ2-7; D perhaps matches TRBD1 (6 bases). The V end lost 7 bases, the J end lost 4 bases, and 11 bases lay between the germline ends. This CDR3 is 11 amino acids long. The germline CDR1 and CDR2 sequences are SQVTM and ANQGSEA. The CDR3 spells CSGKRGYEQYF. Written as DNA, the CDR3 is TGCAGCGGTAAAAGGGGGTACGAGCAGTACTTC.

As concerns this clone: The sample carries other DNA sequences with the same CDR3. The V call is TRBV13, the J call TRBJ1-1, with TRBD1 matching over 9 bases. Trimming took 4 bases from V and 3 from J; bases not matched to a gene: 3. This CDR3 contains 14 residues. Germline lookup yields CDR1 PRHDT and CDR2 FYEKMQ (reference sequence). The CDR3 protein is CASSSGQGDTEAFF. DNA for the CDR3: TGTGCCAGCAGCTCGGGACAGGGAGACACTGAAGCTTTCTTT.

This sequence joins TRBV3-1 (or the pseudogene TRBV3-2) and TRBJ2-4, with a possible D match to TRBD1 (6 bases). The CDR3 spans 12 residues. V was trimmed by 2 bases and J by 7 bases, leaving 6 bases between them. Germline CDR1 and CDR2: LGHDT and YNNKEL (reference sequence). CDR3 sequence reads: CASSQQGNIQYF. The CDR3 nucleotides read TGTGCCAGCAGCCAACAGGGGAACATTCAGTACTTC.

This clone was observed a handful of times. The sample contains more than one DNA sequence encoding this CDR3. This chain links TRBV2 with TRBJ2-5; D call uncertain. CDR1 is SNHLY and CDR2 is FYNNEI in the germline V gene. This CDR3 is 13 amino acids long. V was clipped by 6 bases and J by 5 bases, with 13 bases between them. The CDR3 reads CASRGDNLETQYF. CDR3 sequence (DNA): TGTGCCAGCAGGGGCGACAATCTCGAGACCCAGTACTTC.

This clone was picked up a small number of times. CDR3 sequence (DNA): TGTGCCTGGAGTGTAGGGTCCCTAGCCATCGGGGAGCTGTTTTTT. It is translated as CAWSVGSLAIGELFF. V usage is TRBV30 and J usage is TRBJ2-2; possible D gene TRBD2, 5 bases. The length of the CDR3 is 15 residues. V was shortened by 0 bases and J by 7 bases, with 15 bases between the two germline ends. Per germline, CDR1 GTSNPN and CDR2 SVGIG (reference sequence).

The V gene is TRBV7-9, the J gene TRBJ2-2; 8 bases agree with TRBD1. The ends lost 6 bases at V and 3 bases at J; junction bases unmatched: 0. Germline V lookup: CDR1 SEHNR, CDR2 FQNEAQ (reference sequence). CDR3 length: 13 residues. The CDR3 nucleotides are TGTGCCAGCAGGGACAGGGACACCGGGGAGCTGTTTTTT. Translation gives CASRDRDTGELFF.

This clone was picked up one time. The chain carries TRBV10-3 and TRBJ1-6; 8 nucleotides line up with TRBD1. CDR3 length: 15 amino acids. Trimming cost V 0 bases and J 7 bases; bases outside gene matches: 2. CDR1 and CDR2 from the germline V gene are ENHRY and SYGVKD. The DNA for the CDR3 is TGTGCCATCAGTGAGTCGGACAGGGAAAATTCACCCCTCCACTTT. Its protein is CAISESDRENSPLHF.

The rearrangement uses TRBV3-1 (or the pseudogene TRBV3-2) and TRBJ1-1, with TRBD1 matching over 7 bases. V dropped 4 bases and J dropped 8; count of bases not matched to a gene: 10. The CDR3 is 14 residues long. Germline V CDR1 and CDR2: LGHDT, YNNKEL (reference sequence). The CDR3 here is CASSPEGGGQEAFF. CDR3 DNA sequence: TGTGCCAGCAGCCCAGAGGGTGGGGGACAGGAAGCTTTCTTT.

The gene calls are TRBV7-2 and TRBJ1-2, with no clear D. Germline V gene sequence: CDR1 SGHTA, CDR2 FQGNSA. The V and J ends lost 1 base and 2 bases respectively, with 8 bases between them. This CDR3 spans 14 amino acids. For the CDR3, the DNA is TGTGCCAGCAGCTTAGTTCCTGTGAACTATGGCTACACCTTC. It codes for CASSLVPVNYGYTF.